Listed below are T cell receptor beta chains from one sample, sequenced in a study of T cell responses to AZD1222 COVID-19 vaccine. TCRdb's table, derived via immunoSEQ multiplex PCR, lists solely in-frame clones and lacks some. The sample records under 150,000 clones, 70% to 90% being singletons. Source: peripheral blood, taken on day 0 of AZD1222 vaccination. These receptors originate from an adult in good health. Each CDR3 is given with its conserved first and last residue. A D gene is named only where the DNA matches it firmly. Clone size is not always given. Where it is, it says once, few, many or a class for expanded clones.

j_call d_call clone_size v_call cdr3_aa cdr3_nt
TRBJ1-4 NA once TRBV11-2 CASSFRTAFNEKLFF TGTGCCAGCAGCTTTAGGACAGCCTTTAATGAAAAACTGTTTTTT
TRBJ1-1 TRBD1 NA TRBV5-1 CASSQTPTGRTEAFF TGCGCCAGCAGCCAGACTCCGACAGGGAGAACTGAAGCTTTCTTT
TRBJ2-2 NA NA TRBV6-2/TRBV6-3 CASSYSRRPGELFF TGTGCCAGCAGTTACTCCAGACGACCCGGGGAGCTGTTTTTT
TRBJ2-7 TRBD2 NA TRBV11-2 CASSPPGTRGLARSYEQYF TGTGCCAGCAGCCCCCCCGGGACTAGAGGTTTAGCCCGCTCCTACGAGCAGTACTTC
TRBJ2-3 NA once TRBV25-1 CASSDAGTDTQYF TGTGCCAGCAGTGACGCGGGCACAGATACGCAGTATTTT
TRBJ1-5 NA NA TRBV10-3 CAISEYRGAEQPQHF TGTGCCATCAGTGAGTATAGGGGGGCGGAGCAGCCCCAGCATTTT
TRBJ2-2 NA NA TRBV4-2 CASSQVERQGVWAGELFF TGTGCCAGCAGCCAAGTTGAGCGGCAGGGCGTATGGGCCGGGGAGCTGTTTTTT
TRBJ2-7 TRBD1 NA TRBV4-3 CASSHVTGQGSFEQYF TGCGCCAGCAGCCATGTTACGGGACAGGGGAGTTTCGAGCAGTACTTC
TRBJ2-1 NA NA TRBV19 CASTNGRDYNEQFF TGTGCCAGTACCAATGGGAGAGACTACAATGAGCAGTTCTTC
TRBJ2-3 TRBD2 NA TRBV5-4 CASSPGGWPTDTQYF TGTGCCAGCAGCCCGGGGGGGTGGCCCACAGATACGCAGTATTTT
TRBJ2-5 TRBD1 NA TRBV5-5 CASSLGTGSQETQYF TGTGCCAGCAGCCTGGGGACAGGGTCTCAAGAGACCCAGTACTTC
TRBJ2-1 TRBD2 once TRBV5-1 CASRFSGILNEQFF TGCGCCAGCAGATTTAGCGGGATCCTAAATGAGCAGTTCTTC
TRBJ1-3 NA once TRBV6-2/TRBV6-3 CASSYVISGNTIYF TGTGCCAGCAGTTACGTGATCTCTGGAAACACCATATATTTT
TRBJ2-3 NA NA TRBV4-3 CASSPRGSITDTQYF TGCGCCAGCAGCCCACGAGGCAGCATTACAGATACGCAGTATTTT
TRBJ1-6 NA NA TRBV4-1 CASSQVSGTVNSPLHF TGCGCCAGCAGCCAAGTATCTGGGACTGTTAATTCACCCCTCCACTTT
TRBJ1-3 TRBD1 NA TRBV29-1 CSGTGGTGNTIYF TGCAGCGGGACAGGGGGCACTGGAAACACCATATATTTT
TRBJ1-2 NA NA TRBV4-2 CASSQEGGYGYTF TGTGCCAGCAGCCAAGAGGGAGGCTATGGCTACACCTTC
TRBJ1-1 NA NA TRBV28 CASSLGPFTEAFF TGTGCCAGCAGCCTCGGACCGTTCACTGAAGCTTTCTTT
TRBJ1-1 NA few TRBV28 CASSSLGHMNTEAFF TGTGCCAGCAGTTCTCTCGGACACATGAACACTGAAGCTTTCTTT
TRBJ1-2 NA NA TRBV18 CASSPSGQFYGYTF TGTGCCAGCTCACCATCGGGGCAGTTCTATGGCTACACCTTC
TRBJ2-2 TRBD1 NA TRBV7-2 CASSLRGTGLGYTGELFF TGTGCCAGCAGCTTGCGAGGGACAGGGTTAGGGTACACCGGGGAGCTGTTTTTT
TRBJ1-1 NA NA TRBV5-1 CASSLDGVSNTEAFF TGCGCCAGCAGCTTGGATGGGGTATCTAACACTGAAGCTTTCTTT
TRBJ2-2 NA NA TRBV15 CATSMERTNTGELFF TGTGCCACCAGCATGGAGAGAACGAACACCGGGGAGCTGTTTTTT
TRBJ1-1 TRBD1 NA TRBV7-9 CASSWGQGASEAFF TGTGCCAGCAGCTGGGGACAGGGGGCAAGTGAAGCTTTCTTT
TRBJ2-1 NA NA TRBV27 CASSELVGGGYNEQFF TGTGCCAGCAGTGAACTAGTTGGGGGAGGCTACAATGAGCAGTTCTTC
TRBJ2-7 TRBD2 NA TRBV10-3 CAISTSGASYEQYF TGTGCCATCAGTACTAGCGGGGCCTCCTACGAGCAGTACTTC
TRBJ1-2 NA NA TRBV28 CASSLRAPRGVDGYTF TGTGCCAGCAGTTTAAGGGCACCCCGCGGCGTGGATGGCTACACCTTC
TRBJ2-3 NA NA TRBV4-3 CASSQDGLTEQDTQYF TGCGCCAGCAGCCAAGATGGCTTGACTGAACAGGATACGCAGTATTTT
TRBJ2-6 TRBD1 NA TRBV6-2/TRBV6-3 CASSGQGAGANVLTF TGTGCCAGCAGTGGACAGGGGGCTGGGGCCAACGTCCTGACTTTC
TRBJ2-1 NA NA TRBV18 CASSQDQGTLNFNEQFF TGTGCCAGCTCACAGGATCAAGGGACTCTGAATTTTAATGAGCAGTTCTTC
TRBJ2-2 TRBD2 NA TRBV5-1 CASTAGTTRTGELFF TGCGCCAGCACCGCGGGGACTACTCGTACCGGGGAGCTGTTTTTT